This T cell receptor (beta chain) was recovered during a study of molecular identifiers for immune sequencing clone quantification. In TCRdb, the PCR reads were re-called with MiXCR into one record per CDR3 protein. Of about half a million distinct CDR3 sequences in the sample, about 25% are singletons; the top ten hold approximately 0.76%. V was cut by 4 bases and J by 5 bases, with 20 bases left in between. The CDR3 has 16 residues. Germline V gene sequence: CDR1 SGDLS, CDR2 YYNGEE. The chain recombines TRBV9 with TRBJ2-3; D perhaps matches TRBD1 (5 bases). The material sequenced was naive CD8+ T cells from blood, with Jurkat cell RNA spiked in. Specified subset: FACS-sorted CD8+CD4-CCR7+CD45RA+ naive T cells. The sequence was collected from a human donor in good health. Some libraries in this study had Jurkat cell RNA spiked in. This chain's CDR3 is CASSTTLDTSEDTQYF. Here the CDR3 DNA reads TGTGCCAGCAGCACGACCCTGGACACCTCAGAAGATACGCAGTATTTT.